The present entry profiles one TCR beta chain with its context. The antigen remains undetermined. Generated by immunoSEQ multiplex PCR, the TCRdb table keeps only in-frame clones and is missing some. This sample has around 1.6 million clones, with nearly 99% found just once. This CDR3 is 14 amino acids long. Trimming removed 6 bases from V and 7 bases from J; junction bases left unmatched: 15. CDR1 and CDR2 from the germline V gene are SQVTM and ANQGSEA. This entry comes from a study of shared clonotypes between healthy human individuals. The donors, all of them Caucasian adults, lived in Nashville, Tennessee. General study points: Enrolling few donors narrowed the genetic and exposure-history diversity that was represented.

The sample was naive CD4+ T cells sorted from blood. Subset reported: CD45RA+ positively selected. V gene TRBV29-1 combines with J gene TRBJ2-7, with 7 bases aligning to TRBD2. The sequence was collected from a man under 40 in good health. The CDR3 DNA reads TGCAGCGTAGGTCGGGGCTCCCGGGGAGGGGAGCAGTACTTC. Translating it yields CSVGRGSRGGEQYF.